This T cell receptor beta chain came from a study of monozygotic twins with inflammatory bowel disease. CDR3 length equals 13 residues. CDR1 is LGHNA, CDR2 YSLEER, per germline. With eight separate reactions per sample, the authors made cDNA. Molecular identifiers with 6-nucleotide sample barcodes were added during cDNA synthesis via template switching. Nested amplification of TCRalpha and TCRbeta cDNA involved two PCRs of around 16 and 10 cycles. TCRdb re-called the 5' RACE reads and shows each CDR3 protein once, DNA omitted. This specimen shows around 450,000 distinct CDR3 sequences; the ten leading clones hold more than 2%.

The J gene is TRBJ2-3, the V gene TRBV4-3; absent DNA, TCRdb's TRBD2 call cannot be checked. This TCR was sampled from a human donor with ulcerative colitis or Crohn's disease, or a healthy co-twin of an affected twin (not recorded which). Sequencing was performed on blood. CDR3 sequence reads: CASSQTGGATQYF.